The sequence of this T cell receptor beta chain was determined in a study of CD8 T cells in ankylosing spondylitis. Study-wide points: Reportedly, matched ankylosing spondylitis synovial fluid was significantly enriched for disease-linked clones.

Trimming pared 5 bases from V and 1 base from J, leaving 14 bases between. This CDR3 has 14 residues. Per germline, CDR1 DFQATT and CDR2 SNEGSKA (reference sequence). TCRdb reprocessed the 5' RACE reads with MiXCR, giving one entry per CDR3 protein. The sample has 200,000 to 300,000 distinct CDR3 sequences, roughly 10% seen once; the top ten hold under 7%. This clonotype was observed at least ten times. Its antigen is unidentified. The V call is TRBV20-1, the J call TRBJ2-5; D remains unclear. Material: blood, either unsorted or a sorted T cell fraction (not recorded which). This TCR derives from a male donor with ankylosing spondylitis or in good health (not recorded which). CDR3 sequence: CSARTSGFQETQYF. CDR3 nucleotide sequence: TGCAGTGCTCGAACAAGTGGTTTCCAAGAGACCCAGTACTTC.